A selection of T cell receptor beta chains follows, all from one sample in a study of shared clonotypes between healthy human individuals. Clones were read by immunoSEQ multiplex PCR, and TCRdb kept only the in-frame ones, dropping some. Here the sample spans 450,000 to 550,000 clones, 75% to 85% being singletons. The sequenced sample was PBMCs. These receptors were obtained from a woman aged 35 to 49 in good health. Some clones in this sample may be carry-over from other donors' samples. Both conserved end residues are part of each CDR3. The D gene is left open where the match is weak. Some rows mark clone size as missing; the rest say once, few, many or name a class of expanded clone.

TGCGCCAGCAGCCAACCCGGGACATTAGCCAAAAACATTCAGTACTTC,CASSQPGTLAKNIQYF,TRBJ2-4,few,.,TRBV4-1
TGTGCCAGCAGCCCCCATCAGGGGTTGGGCGATGAGCAGTTCTTC,CASSPHQGLGDEQFF,TRBJ2-1,.,.,TRBV9
TGTGCCAGTAGACGGGACCTCAACACCGGGGAGCTGTTTTTT,CASRRDLNTGELFF,TRBJ2-2,.,.,TRBV19
TGTGCCAGCAGCCAGGGACAGGAAAACTATGGCTACACCTTC,CASSQGQENYGYTF,TRBJ1-2,few,TRBD1,TRBV7-9
TGTGCCAGCAGCTTGGCAGCCTCCTACGAGCAGTACTTC,CASSLAASYEQYF,TRBJ2-7,.,.,TRBV7-2
TGTGCCTGGAGTGAGAGAGGCTCTGGAAACACCATATATTTT,CAWSERGSGNTIYF,TRBJ1-3,.,.,TRBV30
TGTGCCAGCAGTTACGATCCAGACAACTACGAGCAGTACTTC,CASSYDPDNYEQYF,TRBJ2-7,.,.,TRBV6-5
TGTGCCAGCAGCTTAGGTGGCGGCTACACCTTC,CASSLGGGYTF,TRBJ1-2,once,.,TRBV11-2
TGTGCCAGCAGCTTAGGACTGGACAATCAGCCCCAGCATTTT,CASSLGLDNQPQHF,TRBJ1-5,.,.,TRBV7-9
TGTGCCAGCAGCTTTTCGTGGGCTAGCACAGATACGCAGTATTTT,CASSFSWASTDTQYF,TRBJ2-3,.,.,TRBV5-5
TGTGCCAGCAGCTTCCCCGGGGTGGCCATAACTCTTAACTATGGCTACACCTTC,CASSFPGVAITLNYGYTF,TRBJ1-2,.,.,TRBV7-9
TGTGCCAGCAATCCACTAGCGGGAGGTGTAAATGAGCAGTTCTTC,CASNPLAGGVNEQFF,TRBJ2-1,few,TRBD2,TRBV6-1
TGTGCCAGCAGTGAACTAAGCGGGAGCTACGAGACCCAGTACTTC,CASSELSGSYETQYF,TRBJ2-5,.,TRBD2,TRBV28
TGTGCCATTGGGCAGGGGGTGAGGAATGAGCAGTTCTTC,CAIGQGVRNEQFF,TRBJ2-1,.,TRBD1,TRBV28
TGTGCCTGGAGTGGCGGCAGGGGTCGGCAGCCCCAGCATTTT,CAWSGGRGRQPQHF,TRBJ1-5,once,.,TRBV30
TGTGCCAGCAGTTCGAATGGGAACACTGAAGCTTTCTTT,CASSSNGNTEAFF,TRBJ1-1,.,.,TRBV27
TGCGCCAGCAGCCAAGGCGTGATGGGGGGCTCCTACGAGCAGTACTTC,CASSQGVMGGSYEQYF,TRBJ2-7,.,.,TRBV4-1
TGTGCCAGCAGGATTACGGCGGTTTTTGGCTACACCTTC,CASRITAVFGYTF,TRBJ1-2,.,.,TRBV2
TGTGCCAGCAGTTTGCGTGACACAAAGTACTTC,CASSLRDTKYF,TRBJ2-7,.,.,TRBV28
TGTGCCTGGAGTGTACTTGCCTCCGGAGGAGGCTACACCTTC,CAWSVLASGGGYTF,TRBJ1-2,few,.,TRBV30
TGTGCCAGCAGCTTAATTGAAGGGGTCGACTACGAGCAGTACTTC,CASSLIEGVDYEQYF,TRBJ2-7,.,.,TRBV7-9
TGCGCCAGTGAGAAGGGGGGTGAAGCTTTCTTT,CASEKGGEAFF,TRBJ1-1,.,.,TRBV10-2
TGCGCCAGCAGGCTGGACAGAAACACAGATACGCAGTATTTT,CASRLDRNTDTQYF,TRBJ2-3,.,.,TRBV10-2
TGTGCCAGCAGTGACTCGGGAGAGACATCGCAGTATTTT,CASSDSGETSQYF,TRBJ2-3,.,.,TRBV6-4
TGTGCGGCTGGGGTAGCGGGCTACAATGAGCAGTTCTTC,CAAGVAGYNEQFF,TRBJ2-1,once,TRBD2,TRBV6-5
TGTGCCAGCAGCTTGGGGCAGCAAGCTAACTATGGCTACACCTTC,CASSLGQQANYGYTF,TRBJ1-2,once,.,TRBV5-4
TGCGCCAGCAGCTACGATGGACAAAACACTGAAGCTTTCTTT,CASSYDGQNTEAFF,TRBJ1-1,.,.,TRBV5-1
TGTGCCAGCTCACCAGTCAGGGGGCAGCGCGAGCAGTACTTC,CASSPVRGQREQYF,TRBJ2-7,.,TRBD1,TRBV18
TGCGCCAGCAGTGAGTCGGACAGGGACGGGACCCAGTACTTC,CASSESDRDGTQYF,TRBJ2-5,.,TRBD1,TRBV10-1
TGTGCCAGCAGCTTAAGGCTAGCGGGGTACAATGAGCAGTTCTTC,CASSLRLAGYNEQFF,TRBJ2-1,.,TRBD2,TRBV7-3
TGTGCCAGCAGCTGGACGGGACTCCCCGTAGAGACCCAGTACTTC,CASSWTGLPVETQYF,TRBJ2-5,.,.,TRBV5-6
TGCGCCAGCAGCTTGGATACTAGCACAGATACGCAGTATTTT,CASSLDTSTDTQYF,TRBJ2-3,.,.,TRBV5-1
TGCGCCAGCAGCTTGGGACAGAAAGAGACCCAGTACTTC,CASSLGQKETQYF,TRBJ2-5,.,.,TRBV5-1